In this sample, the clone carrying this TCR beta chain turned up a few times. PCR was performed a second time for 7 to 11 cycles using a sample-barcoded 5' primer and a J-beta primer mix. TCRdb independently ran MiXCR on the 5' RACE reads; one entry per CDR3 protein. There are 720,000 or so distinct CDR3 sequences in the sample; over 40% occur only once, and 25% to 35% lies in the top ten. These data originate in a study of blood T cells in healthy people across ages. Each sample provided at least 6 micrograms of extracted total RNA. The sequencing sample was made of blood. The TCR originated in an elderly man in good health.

The CDR3 nucleotides are TGTGCCACCGACAGGAGCTCCTACAATGAGCAGTTCTTC. It is translated as CATDRSSYNEQFF. This chain joins TRBV28 and TRBJ2-1; TRBD1 might be the D (6 bases). V was trimmed by 10 bases and J by 0 bases, leaving 10 bases between them. Looked up from germline, CDR1 is MDHEN and CDR2 is SYDVKM. This CDR3 contains 13 residues.